One and the same sample provided the 23 T cell receptor beta chains below, sequenced in a study of CD8+ T cells in alopecia areata. Treatment specified: oral pan-JAK inhibitor, 5-10 mg twice daily. As the sequencing template, cDNA was produced by extracting RNA and reverse transcribing it. TCRdb's table, derived via immunoSEQ multiplex PCR, lists solely in-frame clones and lacks some. The profile covers some 100,000 clones, with approximately 52% appearing a single time and 30% taken by the ten largest. The sequences come from CD8+ T cells sorted from blood, collected at week 4, from a patient treated with tofacitinib. Source of these receptors: a human donor with alopecia areata.

This clone was detected a few times. The chain is built from TRBV29-1 and TRBJ1-2; the D gene is possibly TRBD1 (5 bases). V was pared by 4 bases and J by 6 bases, with 18 bases between. Germline-derived CDR1 and CDR2 are SQVTM and ANQGSEA. This CDR3 contains 14 residues. CDR3 sequence: CSVVTTETIDGYTF. CDR3 sequence (DNA): TGCAGCGTTGTCACGACAGAAACTATCGATGGCTACACCTTC.

The chain is built from TRBV5-6 and TRBJ2-1; D is unclear. V gave up 1 base and J gave up 8 bases, with 7 bases separating them. The CDR3 sequence is 12 residues long. Germline CDR1 is SGHDT and CDR2 is YYEEEE. CDR3 protein: CASSLSSDEQFF. The DNA of the CDR3 is TGTGCCAGCAGCTTGAGTAGTGATGAGCAGTTCTTC.

A few counts support this clone. The chain combines TRBV13 with TRBJ1-2; perhaps TRBD1 as D (5 bases). The V gene lost 5 bases and the J gene lost 8 bases, with 18 bases spanning the gap. Per germline, CDR1 PRHDT and CDR2 FYEKMQ (reference sequence). The CDR3 extends over 14 amino acids. CDR3 sequence: CASSLAGMPGGYTF. The CDR3 DNA follows: TGTGCCAGCAGCCTGGCAGGGATGCCCGGCGGCTACACCTTC.

This chain links TRBV30 with TRBJ1-1; TRBD1 might be the D (5 bases). Germline CDR1 and CDR2: GTSNPN and SVGIG (reference sequence). V lost 2 bases and J 8 bases, leaving 9 bases between the germline ends. CDR3 length: 11 amino acids. The CDR3 sequence: CAWSRGQEAFF. The CDR3 bases are TGTGCCTGGAGTCGGGGCCAGGAAGCTTTCTTT. Supplemented by reference TRBV30 and TRBJ1-1, the full variable domain reads SQTIHQWPATLVQPVGSPLSLECTVEGTSNPNLYWYRQAAGRGLQLLFYSVGIGQISSEVPQNLSASRPQDRQFILSSKKLLLSDSGFYLCAWSRGQEAFFGQGTRLTVV.

This chain joins TRBV2 and TRBJ2-4; 10 bases match TRBD2. The V gene end was trimmed by 4 bases and the J gene end by 0 bases; junction bases not matched to a gene: 9. The CDR3 is made up of 18 amino acids. Looked up from germline, CDR1 is SNHLY and CDR2 is FYNNEI. CDR3 sequence (DNA): TGTGCCAGCAGTGGTGGCGCTAGCGGGGGCGTAGCCAAAAACATTCAGTACTTC. Its translation is CASSGGASGGVAKNIQYF. Filled out from reference TRBV2 and TRBJ2-4, the complete variable domain reads EPEVTQTPSHQVTQMGQEVILRCVPISNHLYFYWYRQILGQKVEFLVSFYNNEISEKSEIFDDQFSVERPDGSNFTLKIRSTKLEDSAMYFCASSGGASGGVAKNIQYFGAGTRLSVL.

The CDR3 here is CASSQDNGGADGYTF. Here the CDR3 DNA reads TGTGCCAGCAGCCAAGATAATGGGGGCGCTGATGGCTACACCTTC. The rearrangement links TRBV5-4 to TRBJ1-2; D possibly corresponds to TRBD1 (6 bases). Trimming left V 4 bases short and J 6 bases short, with 19 bases between. Germline loops: CDR1 SGHNT, CDR2 YYREEE (reference sequence). The length of the CDR3 is 15 residues.

A few counts support this clone. The chain links TRBV7-9 to TRBJ2-5; 10 bases line up with TRBD2. V trimming: 3 bases; J trimming: 3 bases; junction bases outside the gene matches: 4. The length of the CDR3 is 15 residues. The germline V gene encodes CDR1 SEHNR and CDR2 FQNEAQ (reference sequence). CDR3 nucleotides: TGTGCCAGCAGCTTCCTTCTAGCGGGGGAAGAGACCCAGTACTTC. Encoded protein: CASSFLLAGEETQYF.

The rearrangement joins TRBV29-1 to TRBJ1-2; a weak D match, TRBD1 (6 bases). The CDR3 length is 13 residues. CDR1 is SQVTM, CDR2 ANQGSEA, per germline. The germline V and J ends were trimmed by 6 bases and 4 bases, with 15 bases remaining between them. DNA of the CDR3: TGCAGCGTGCCCGACGGGGGCGGCTATGGCTACACCTTC. It encodes CSVPDGGGYGYTF.

This clone was seen once. V and J are TRBV29-1 and TRBJ2-3; weak D call: TRBD2 (5 bases). The ends were cut back, 4 bases at V and 4 bases at J, with 15 bases in the middle. From germline, CDR1 is SQVTM and CDR2 ANQGSEA. CDR3 size: 14 residues. The CDR3 DNA sequence: TGCAGCGTTGTCCCCCGGGGTAGAGCAGATACGCAGTATTTT. This sequence encodes CSVVPRGRADTQYF.

In its sample, this clone was seen a few times. The V gene is TRBV29-1, the J gene TRBJ2-7, with 7 bases identical to TRBD1. Per germline, CDR1 SQVTM and CDR2 ANQGSEA. CDR3 length: 15 amino acids. V gave up 3 bases and J gave up 0 bases; unmatched junction bases: 8. CDR3 DNA: TGCAGCGTTGAGGGGCCAGGGGACAGCTCCTACGAGCAGTACTTC. Translated, it gives CSVEGPGDSSYEQYF.

This clone was detected once. V usage is TRBV29-1 and J usage is TRBJ1-2; 9 bases agree with TRBD1. Germline values: CDR1 SQVTM, CDR2 ANQGSEA. The J segment lost 8 bases and the V segment lost 3 bases, leaving 4 bases of the junction unmatched. The CDR3 is made up of 12 amino acids. The CDR3 nucleotides read TGCAGCGTTGAGGGGACAGGGATAGGCTACACCTTC. This gives the protein CSVEGTGIGYTF.

V usage is TRBV9 and J usage is TRBJ2-1; 8 nucleotides agree with TRBD2. Germline CDR1 SGDLS, CDR2 YYNGEE. J was trimmed by 6 bases and V by 3 bases; bases with no gene match: 5. CDR3 length: 14 residues. The CDR3 coding sequence is TGTGCCAGCAGCGCCCGGACTAGCCGCAATGAGCAGTTCTTC. Translating gives CASSARTSRNEQFF.

This clone was detected only a few times. V and J are TRBV28 and TRBJ2-5; 7 bases are shared with TRBD2. The V gene end was trimmed by 4 bases and the J gene end by 4 bases; junction bases not matched to a gene: 9. CDR1 is MDHEN and CDR2 is SYDVKM in the germline V gene. This CDR3 comprises 15 residues. The DNA for the CDR3 is TGTGCCAGCAGTTCTGGGCGGGGGAGCATAGAGACCCAGTACTTC. It is translated as CASSSGRGSIETQYF. Supplemented by reference TRBV28 and TRBJ2-5, the full variable domain reads DVKVTQSSRYLVKRTGEKVFLECVQDMDHENMFWYRQDPGLGLRLIYFSYDVKMKEKGDIPEGYSVSREKKERFSLILESASTNQTSMYLCASSSGRGSIETQYFGPGTRLLVL.

The V and J genes are TRBV7-9 and TRBJ2-3, with a tentative D call TRBD1 (6 bases). The V gene's germline CDR1 is SEHNR and CDR2 FQNEAQ (reference sequence). The length of the CDR3 is 14 residues. Between the trimmed V and J ends, which lost 6 bases and 8 bases, there was a span of 18 bases. The CDR3 nucleotides are TGTGCCAGCAGTTCGCCCAGGACAGAGAGTACGCAGTATTTT. Translation gives CASSSPRTESTQYF.

The chain employs TRBV30 and TRBJ2-1; D assignment may be TRBD1 or TRBD2 (5 bases each). Germline V gives CDR1 GTSNPN, CDR2 SVGIG (reference sequence). V was cut by 1 base and J by 2 bases, with 15 bases left in between. The CDR3 runs 16 residues. As DNA, the CDR3 is TGTGCCTGGAGTGGAGGGGCGCGCTATCCCTACAATGAGCAGTTCTTC. It translates to CAWSGGARYPYNEQFF. Looking up the rest from reference TRBV30 and TRBJ2-1 gives the full variable domain: SQTIHQWPATLVQPVGSPLSLECTVEGTSNPNLYWYRQAAGRGLQLLFYSVGIGQISSEVPQNLSASRPQDRQFILSSKKLLLSDSGFYLCAWSGGARYPYNEQFFGPGTRLTVL.

This chain joins TRBV5-1 and TRBJ1-6, with no clear D. Germline CDR1 and CDR2: SGHRS and YFSETQ. Trimming pared 8 bases from V and 14 bases from J, leaving 20 bases between. The CDR3 runs to 13 residues. The CDR3: CARELSGAPTLHF. The CDR3 region has the DNA TGCGCCAGGGAACTTAGTGGCGCTCCGACCCTCCACTTT. Combining the CDR3 with reference TRBV5-1 and TRBJ1-6 gives the whole variable domain KAGVTQTPRYLIKTRGQQVTLSCSPISGHRSVSWYQQTPGQGLQFLFEYFSETQRNKGNFPGRFSGRQFSNSRSEMNVSTLELGDSALYLCARELSGAPTLHFGNGTRLTVT.

The gene calls are TRBV13 and TRBJ1-1; no clear D gene. V was pared by 2 bases and J by 1 base, with 5 bases between. Germline assignment: CDR1 PRHDT and CDR2 FYEKMQ (reference sequence). This CDR3 spans 13 amino acids. The CDR3 DNA is TGTGCCAGCAGCTTATGGAGGAACACTGAAGCTTTCTTT. Its translation: CASSLWRNTEAFF.

This clone was recorded a few times. The chain carries TRBV30 and TRBJ1-5; a possible D gene is TRBD1 (5 bases). CDR1 is GTSNPN and CDR2 is SVGIG in the germline V gene (reference sequence). The CDR3 is 15 amino acids. The V end was cut by 3 bases, the J end by 1 base, with 13 bases between. CDR3 DNA sequence: TGTGCCTGGAGCCTGGGACGACTAAGCAATCAGCCCCAGCATTTT. This sequence encodes CAWSLGRLSNQPQHF. The full variable domain, completed using reference TRBV30 and TRBJ1-5, is SQTIHQWPATLVQPVGSPLSLECTVEGTSNPNLYWYRQAAGRGLQLLFYSVGIGQISSEVPQNLSASRPQDRQFILSSKKLLLSDSGFYLCAWSLGRLSNQPQHFGDGTRLSIL.

The rearrangement joins TRBV30 to TRBJ2-1; D unresolved. The V gene's germline CDR1 is GTSNPN and CDR2 SVGIG (reference sequence). Deletions cut 4 bases from V and 1 base from J, with 8 bases between. This CDR3 has 13 residues. The CDR3 is CAWMARSYNEQFF. The DNA of the CDR3 is TGTGCCTGGATGGCCCGTTCCTACAATGAGCAGTTCTTC.

This sequence joins TRBV30 and TRBJ2-2; no reliable D call. The CDR3 totals 13 residues. V dropped 0 bases and J dropped 2 bases, with 4 bases sitting between them. CDR1 and CDR2 (germline): GTSNPN, SVGIG (reference sequence). Here the CDR3 reads CAWSVYNTGELFF. In DNA, the CDR3 is TGTGCCTGGAGTGTCTACAACACCGGGGAGCTGTTTTTT. The complete variable domain, with remaining parts taken from reference TRBV30 and TRBJ2-2, reads SQTIHQWPATLVQPVGSPLSLECTVEGTSNPNLYWYRQAAGRGLQLLFYSVGIGQISSEVPQNLSASRPQDRQFILSSKKLLLSDSGFYLCAWSVYNTGELFFGEGSRLTVL.

This clone was picked up a small number of times. The V gene is TRBV19, the J gene TRBJ1-1; 7 bases agree with TRBD1. The CDR3 spans 12 residues. Germline CDR1 reads LNHDA; CDR2 reads SQIVND (reference sequence). V lost 3 bases, J lost 10 bases, and 5 bases stayed unmatched. The CDR3 nucleotides read TGTGCCAGTAGTATTGGGACAGTTGGAGCTTTCTTT. Protein: CASSIGTVGAFF.

The chain links TRBV9 to TRBJ2-5; TRBD2 might be the D (5 bases). The V end was cut by 1 base, the J end by 5 bases, with 9 bases between. In germline, CDR1 is SGDLS, CDR2 YYNGEE. The CDR3 is 13 residues long. CDR3 in DNA: TGTGCCAGCAGCGTAACCTCGGGGGAGACCCAGTACTTC. The encoded protein is CASSVTSGETQYF. The full variable domain, with the rest looked up from reference TRBV9 and TRBJ2-5, is DSGVTQTPKHLITATGQRVTLRCSPRSGDLSVYWYQQSLDQGLQFLIQYYNGEERAKGNILERFSAQQFPDLHSELNLSSLELGDSALYFCASSVTSGETQYFGPGTRLLVL.

This clone was picked up a small number of times. The J gene is TRBJ1-5, the V gene TRBV10-2, with TRBD1 as a possible D gene (6 bases). Germline assignment: CDR1 WSHSY and CDR2 SAAADI. The CDR3 totals 14 residues. V lost 6 bases to trimming and J lost 0 bases, with 9 bases between them. The chain's CDR3 is CASSGQFSNQPQHF. CDR3 nucleotide sequence: TGCGCCAGCAGCGGACAGTTTAGCAATCAGCCCCAGCATTTT.